These T cell receptor beta chains were read from a single sample in a study of control samples from healthy donors and cancer patients. Profiling relied on immunoSEQ multiplex PCR, and the TCRdb table lists in-frame clones only, not all of them. The table records some 95,000 clones, roughly 89% of them present only once. The sample taken for sequencing was blood. These receptors originate from a human donor in good health. The donor label of this sample is uncertain. CDR3s include the opening cysteine and the closing phenylalanine or tryptophan. The D gene is left open where the match is weak. A clone size is listed for some rows: how often the clone was seen (once, few, many), or a class if it is expanded.

>TRBJ2-2|-|TRBV18|-
TGTGCCAGCTCACCAGCGACCTCTGAATTCTCCGGGGAGCTGTTTTTT
CASSPATSEFSGELFF
>TRBJ1-6|-|TRBV9|TRBD1
TGTGCCAGCAGCGCAGGGGGCCGGGAAGGTTCACCCCTCCACTTT
CASSAGGREGSPLHF
>TRBJ1-2|-|TRBV10-3|-
TGTGCCATCATAAGTAGTGAGGGCTACACCTTC
CAIISSEGYTF
>TRBJ1-3|few|TRBV5-4|-
TGTGCCAGCAGCTTGGATCGGAACACCATATATTTT
CASSLDRNTIYF
>TRBJ2-1|-|TRBV6-5|TRBD2
TGTGCCAGCAGTCCCGGACTAGGCAGGCCTGAGCAGTTCTTC
CASSPGLGRPEQFF
>TRBJ2-7|few|TRBV3-1/TRBV3-2|-
TGTGCCAGCAGTCGAAGCTACGAGCAGTACTTC
CASSRSYEQYF
>TRBJ1-1|-|TRBV19|TRBD1
TGTGCCAGTAGTACTTTGGGCAGGGGGACTGAAGCTTTCTTT
CASSTLGRGTEAFF
>TRBJ2-5|-|TRBV30|TRBD1
TGTGCCTGGAGTCCCGGACAGGGGGCGGGGGAGACCCAGTACTTC
CAWSPGQGAGETQYF
>TRBJ1-4|-|TRBV18|TRBD1
TGTGCCAGCTCACCAGACAGGGCAACGAGGGAAAAACTGTTTTTT
CASSPDRATREKLFF
>TRBJ2-5|once|TRBV11-2|-
TGTGCCAGCAGCTTAGAAGCAGGGCACCAAGAGACCCAGTACTTC
CASSLEAGHQETQYF
>TRBJ2-7|-|TRBV15|TRBD2
TGTGCCACCAGCAGAGATTTTGGGGGGGTTACCTACGAGCAGTACTTC
CATSRDFGGVTYEQYF
>TRBJ2-5|-|TRBV21-1|-
TGTGCCAGCAGCACCCTACAAGAGACCCAGTACTTC
CASSTLQETQYF
>TRBJ1-2|-|TRBV9|TRBD1
TGTGCCAGCAGCGTAGTGGGACAGGGGGGCTACACCTTC
CASSVVGQGGYTF
>TRBJ2-2|few|TRBV5-1|-
TGCGCCAGCAGCGCGGACAGAATTAACACCGGGGAGCTGTTTTTT
CASSADRINTGELFF
>TRBJ2-1|once|TRBV14|-
TGTGCCAGCAGCCAAGATCTGCCCTTCCCGAATGAGCAGTTCTTC
CASSQDLPFPNEQFF
>TRBJ2-2|-|TRBV24-1|TRBD1
TGTGCCACCAGTGAAAAGACAGGGTTGACCGGGGAGCTGTTTTTT
CATSEKTGLTGELFF
>TRBJ1-6|few|TRBV28|TRBD1
TGTGCCAGCAGTCCCCGGGACAGGTATACTTCACCCCTCCACTTT
CASSPRDRYTSPLHF
>TRBJ1-2|-|TRBV18|-
TGTGCCAGCTCACCCGGGGCCCAGCCGGATAGGGATGGCTACACCTTC
CASSPGAQPDRDGYTF
>TRBJ1-1|-|TRBV12-3/TRBV12-4|-
TGTGCCAGCAGTCCGACCTCCGTGACTGAAGCTTTCTTT
CASSPTSVTEAFF
>TRBJ1-2|-|TRBV7-9|-
TGTGCCAGCAGCTTACAAGGGAACGGCTACACCTTC
CASSLQGNGYTF
>TRBJ2-1|-|TRBV18|TRBD2
TGTGCCAGCTCACAGCGGGTACTAGCGGGGGGCAATGAGCAGTTCTTC
CASSQRVLAGGNEQFF
>TRBJ2-2|-|TRBV9|-
TGTGCCAGCAGCGTAGCGGCCGGCACCGGGGAGCTGTTTTTT
CASSVAAGTGELFF
>TRBJ2-2|-|TRBV6-4|TRBD1
TGTGCCAGCAGTCCGACCGGGACAGCTCAATCCGGGGAGCTGTTTTTT
CASSPTGTAQSGELFF
>TRBJ1-1|-|TRBV28|TRBD1
TGTGCCAGCAGTTATGGGGACAGGAAGATTGAAGCTTTCTTT
CASSYGDRKIEAFF
>TRBJ1-5|-|TRBV28|-
TGTGCCAGCAGCCGTTATCAGCCCCAGCATTTT
CASSRYQPQHF
>TRBJ1-6|-|TRBV20-1|-
TGCAGTGCTAGTGGTAAATCGCCCCTCCACTTT
CSASGKSPLHF
>TRBJ1-3|-|TRBV19|-
TGTGCCAGTAGTATAGAAGCCGGAAACACCATATATTTT
CASSIEAGNTIYF
>TRBJ2-5|once|TRBV9|TRBD2
TGTGCCAGCAGCCCTCGACTAGCGGAAGAGACCCAGTACTTC
CASSPRLAEETQYF
>TRBJ1-4|-|TRBV18|-
TGTGCCAGCTCACCGTCACGGGAAAAACTGTTTTTT
CASSPSREKLFF
>TRBJ2-3|-|TRBV14|-
TGTGCCAGCAGCCGGCTAGGGGATACGCAGTATTTT
CASSRLGDTQYF
>TRBJ1-1|-|TRBV28|-
TGTGCCAGCAGTTTTGGGATAGATGAAGCTTTCTTT
CASSFGIDEAFF
>TRBJ2-1|-|TRBV5-1|-
TGCGCCAGCAGCTTGGCCAATAATGAGCAGTTCTTC
CASSLANNEQFF
>TRBJ2-5|-|TRBV6-5|TRBD1
TGTGCCAGCAGGGGACAGGTGAGAGAGACCCAGTACTTC
CASRGQVRETQYF
>TRBJ1-6|-|TRBV6-4|TRBD1
TGTGCCAGCAGTACGGACCGGGACAGGGGGATGAATTCACCCCTCCACTTT
CASSTDRDRGMNSPLHF
>TRBJ2-2|-|TRBV14|TRBD2
TGTGCCAGCAGCCCCCCCATTGGGCGGGGGGCCGGGGAGCTGTTTTTT
CASSPPIGRGAGELFF
>TRBJ1-2|-|TRBV3-1/TRBV3-2|-
TGTGCCAGCAGCCAATGGACGGCTAACTATGGCTACACCTTC
CASSQWTANYGYTF
>TRBJ1-5|-|TRBV19|-
TGTGCCAGTAGTATACAGGGACAAGGACAGCCCCAGCATTTT
CASSIQGQGQPQHF
>TRBJ2-5|once|TRBV7-9|TRBD2
TGTGCCAGCAGCAGAATGAGGGGTAACAAAGCGGGGGAGACCCAGTACTTC
CASSRMRGNKAGETQYF
>TRBJ1-2|-|TRBV5-1|-
TGCGCCAGCAGCTTGGTGGTGTCCTGGGACGGCTACACCTTC
CASSLVVSWDGYTF
>TRBJ1-1|-|TRBV12-3/TRBV12-4|-
TGTGCCGGCAGGAACACTGAAGCTTTCTTT
CAGRNTEAFF